These 17 T cell receptor beta chains share one sample of origin, sequenced in a study of shared T cell receptors in the human thymus. Assay used: immunoSEQ multiplex PCR; TCRdb lists only in-frame clones, some missing. The data show hundreds of thousands of clones, roughly 74% seen once. These sequences were also reported in another study, on human thymus T cells.

What was sequenced was thymocytes. The origin of the receptors is a boy younger than two with a congenital heart defect.

This sequence joins TRBV7-3 and TRBJ2-3; D gene ambiguous. This CDR3 comprises 11 residues. CDR1 is SGHTA and CDR2 is FQGTGA in the germline V gene. V was cut by 4 bases and J by 7 bases, with 6 bases left in between. In nucleotides, the CDR3 is TGTGCCAGCAGCTGCGATCATACGCAGTATTTT. As protein: CASSCDHTQYF.

The chain links TRBV7-3 to TRBJ2-5, with 7 bases fitting TRBD1. Trimming at V came to 1 base and at J to 1 base, leaving 9 bases not matched to a gene. The germline V gene encodes CDR1 SGHTA and CDR2 FQGTGA. The CDR3 length is 17 residues. The CDR3 nucleotides read TGTGCCAGCAGCTTAAACCCCTGGGACAGACCCCAAGAGACCCAGTACTTC. Protein sequence: CASSLNPWDRPQETQYF.

The V and J genes are TRBV2 and TRBJ2-3, with 9 bases matching TRBD2. Germline V gene lookup returns CDR1 SNHLY and CDR2 FYNNEI. The CDR3 loop spans 15 amino acids. With V trimmed by 9 bases and J by 4 bases, 11 bases remained unmatched. CDR3 sequence (DNA): TGTGCCAGTGTGTCCGGGACTAGCAGGGCAGATACGCAGTATTTT. It codes for CASVSGTSRADTQYF.

This clone showed up just once. For the CDR3, the DNA is TGTGCCAGCAGCCGGCACGGGACTAGCGGAAGGAACACCGGGGAGCTGTTTTTT. Amino acid sequence: CASSRHGTSGRNTGELFF. The V gene is TRBV4-2, the J gene TRBJ2-2, with 11 nucleotides matching TRBD2. V lost 4 bases and J lost 1; bases outside the gene matches: 8. Per the germline V gene, CDR1 is LGHNA and CDR2 is YNFKEQ. This CDR3 is built from 18 residues.

This chain's CDR3 is CASSRGAGDKSTDTQYF. The CDR3 DNA sequence: TGCGCCAGCAGTCGAGGGGCAGGGGATAAGAGCACAGATACGCAGTATTTT. The gene calls are TRBV4-3 and TRBJ2-3, with D perhaps matching TRBD1 (6 bases). The germline V gene has CDR1 LGHNA and CDR2 YSLEER. This CDR3 has 17 amino acids. Between the trimmed V and J ends, which lost 6 bases and 0 bases, there was a span of 19 bases.

The CDR3 DNA is TGTGCCAGCTCACTATTCCCGGCGGAGAGCTCCTACGAGCAGTACTTC. Protein sequence: CASSLFPAESSYEQYF. The chain combines TRBV18 with TRBJ2-7; D ambiguous. V was clipped by 4 bases and J by 0 bases, with 16 bases between them. Germline-derived CDR1 and CDR2 are KGHSH and LQKENI. This CDR3 region has 16 residues.

This clone was detected a few times. The chain carries TRBV9 and TRBJ1-1; 8 nucleotides align to TRBD1. This CDR3 contains 22 residues. J lost 1 base, V lost 3 bases, and 26 bases had no gene match. The germline V gene encodes CDR1 SGDLS and CDR2 YYNGEE. Written as DNA, the CDR3 is TGTGCCAGCAGCGCAGGACCCGTTCTACACCGACAGGGGCAGAGTCCGAACACTGAAGCTTTCTTT. This translates into CASSAGPVLHRQGQSPNTEAFF.

The DNA of the CDR3 is TGTGCCAGCAGCTTAGTCAGGGACAGAGACCAAGAGACCCAGTACTTC. Translated: CASSLVRDRDQETQYF. The chain uses TRBV7-9 and TRBJ2-5; 7 positions agree with TRBD1. The CDR3 has 16 residues. V lost 1 base, J lost 0 bases, and 5 bases stayed unmatched. CDR1 is SEHNR, CDR2 FQNEAQ, per germline (reference sequence).

The chain links TRBV5-4 to TRBJ2-5, with a possible D match to TRBD2 (6 bases). The end of the DNA aligns better with TRBJ2-7, so the J call may be wrong. Germline CDR1 and CDR2: SGHNT and YYREEE (reference sequence). This CDR3 region has 14 residues. CDR3: CASRLNPGDCEQYF. The CDR3 DNA reads TGTGCCAGCAGGCTGAACCCCGGGGACTGCGAGCAGTACTTC.

V gene TRBV5-4 combines with J gene TRBJ1-3, with unresolved D. The CDR3 is made up of 19 amino acids. Per germline, CDR1 SGHNT and CDR2 YYREEE (reference sequence). The V and J ends lost 4 bases and 0 bases respectively, with 23 bases between them. Written as DNA, the CDR3 is TGTGCCAGCAGCAAGCTCTTGGGTCCTCTGGGCCACTCTGGAAACACCATATATTTT. Translated, it gives CASSKLLGPLGHSGNTIYF.

The chain uses TRBV18 and TRBJ1-2, with 10 positions matching TRBD1. Trimming at V came to 4 bases and at J to 6 bases, leaving 14 bases not matched to a gene. CDR1 is KGHSH, CDR2 LQKENI, per germline. The CDR3 covers 17 residues. In nucleotides, the CDR3 is TGTGCCAGCTCACTGGGACAGGGGCGTCGGGGATGGGATGGCTACACCTTC. It specifies CASSLGQGRRGWDGYTF.

The chain carries TRBV9 and TRBJ2-2; tentative D call: TRBD1 (6 bases). V lost 0 bases and J lost 0, with 15 bases in between. The germline V gene has CDR1 SGDLS and CDR2 YYNGEE. The CDR3 is 18 amino acids. CDR3 sequence reads: CASSVERRGGANTGELFF. In DNA form, the CDR3 reads TGTGCCAGCAGCGTAGAAAGGCGAGGGGGTGCGAACACCGGGGAGCTGTTTTTT. Variable domain in full (rest from reference TRBV9 and TRBJ2-2): DSGVTQTPKHLITATGQRVTLRCSPRSGDLSVYWYQQSLDQGLQFLIQYYNGEERAKGNILERFSAQQFPDLHSELNLSSLELGDSALYFCASSVERRGGANTGELFFGEGSRLTVL.

The chain uses TRBV25-1 and TRBJ2-5, with D tentatively TRBD2 (6 bases). Germline-derived CDR1 and CDR2 are MGHDK and SYGVNS. Trimming removed 6 bases at V and 5 bases at J, with 16 bases between. CDR3 length: 14 amino acids. This chain's CDR3 is CASSRRGSTETQYF. CDR3 nucleotide sequence: TGTGCCAGCAGCCGGAGGGGATCGACGGAGACCCAGTACTTC.

This sequence joins TRBV6-1 and TRBJ2-3, with D possibly TRBD1 on 6 matching bases. The V end was cut by 2 bases, the J end by 4 bases, with 13 bases between. The CDR3 is 15 residues long. The V gene's germline CDR1 is MNHNS and CDR2 SASEGT. The CDR3: CASSETGRGPDTQYF. The CDR3, as DNA: TGTGCCAGCAGTGAAACAGGGAGAGGGCCAGATACGCAGTATTTT.

A few counts support this clone. The gene calls are TRBV7-2 and TRBJ2-3, with 8 bases matching TRBD2. Germline values: CDR1 SGHTA, CDR2 FQGNSA. V lost 6 bases, J lost 5 bases, and 10 bases stayed unmatched. There are 15 residues in the CDR3. The CDR3: CASRLSGRKGDTQYF. CDR3 sequence (DNA): TGTGCCAGCAGACTAAGCGGGAGAAAAGGAGATACGCAGTATTTT.

The chain has TRBV28 and TRBJ2-3; D gene ambiguous. With 5 bases removed from V and 6 bases from J, the gap between germline ends came to 15 bases. The CDR3 extends over 14 amino acids. Germline loops: CDR1 MDHEN, CDR2 SYDVKM. The CDR3 sequence: CASSPDLLRDTQYF. The CDR3 nucleotides are TGTGCCAGCAGTCCCGACCTGTTGAGGGATACGCAGTATTTT.

The J gene is TRBJ2-3, the V gene TRBV4-3; TRBD2 matches at 7 bases. The CDR3 extends over 18 amino acids. CDR1 and CDR2 from the germline V gene are LGHNA and YSLEER. The junction had 13 bases not matched to a gene; V was cut back by 0 bases and J by 4 bases. The DNA of the CDR3 is TGCGCCAGCAGCCAAGAGGAGGGTAGCGGGTCTATCGCAGATACGCAGTATTTT. Residues: CASSQEEGSGSIADTQYF.